The 24 T cell receptor beta chains given below trace back to one sample, sequenced in a study. MiXCR, run by TCRdb on the RT-PCR reads, gives a single entry per CDR3 protein. The table lists more than 600,000 distinct CDR3 sequences, around 14% of them singletons. The sample taken for sequencing was memory CD4+ T cells from blood. The receptors were sampled from a female donor in good health, serving as a healthy control.

The V and J genes are TRBV7-2 and TRBJ2-1, with 10 bases lining up with TRBD2. CDR3 length: 14 residues. Trimming cost V 0 bases and J 10 bases; bases outside gene matches: 3. Germline V gene lookup returns CDR1 SGHTA and CDR2 FQGNSA. CDR3 amino acids: CASSLASGRQEQFF. CDR3 nucleotide sequence: TGTGCCAGCAGCTTAGCTAGCGGGAGGCAAGAGCAGTTCTTC. The variable domain in full, with the rest retrieved from reference TRBV7-2 and TRBJ2-1, is GAGVSQSPSNKVTEKGKDVELRCDPISGHTALYWYRQSLGQGLEFLIYFQGNSAPDKSGLPSDRFSAERTGGSVSTLTIQRTQQEDSAVYLCASSLASGRQEQFFGPGTRLTVL.

A few counts support this clonotype. The chain links TRBV6-5 to TRBJ2-6; D might be TRBD2 (7 bases). The length of the CDR3 is 16 residues. V lost 6 bases and J lost 4, with 16 bases in between. Germline lookup yields CDR1 MNHEY and CDR2 SVGAGI. The CDR3 spells CASSRPGGSGANVLTF. The CDR3 DNA reads as TGTGCCAGCAGCCGCCCGGGGGGCTCAGGGGCCAACGTCCTGACTTTC.

The V call is TRBV19, the J call TRBJ1-2; D unresolved. The CDR3 runs to 15 residues. The germline gives CDR1 LNHDA, CDR2 SQIVND (reference sequence). The V and J ends lost 4 bases and 4 bases respectively, with 16 bases between them. The CDR3 loop reads CASSTGEGFVYGYTF. The CDR3 DNA is TGTGCCAGTAGTACCGGAGAAGGATTCGTCTATGGCTACACCTTC.

V usage is TRBV15 and J usage is TRBJ1-1, with D perhaps TRBD1 (5 bases). Germline assignment: CDR1 LNHNV and CDR2 YYDKDF (reference sequence). This CDR3 comprises 16 residues. The V and J ends lost 5 bases and 4 bases respectively, with 20 bases between them. The CDR3, as DNA: TGTGCCACCAGCTCAAATCCTGTGGGGGGAGGCACTGAAGCTTTCTTT. It encodes CATSSNPVGGGTEAFF. The full variable domain, its missing parts supplied by reference TRBV15 and TRBJ1-1, is DAMVIQNPRYQVTQFGKPVTLSCSQTLNHNVMYWYQQKSSQAPKLLFHYYDKDFNNEADTPDNFQSRRPNTSFCFLDIRSPGLGDTAMYLCATSSNPVGGGTEAFFGQGTRLTVV.

This chain joins TRBV5-8 and TRBJ2-1, with 9 bases identical to TRBD2. Per the germline V gene, CDR1 is SGHTS and CDR2 is YDEGEE. V trimming: 2 bases; J trimming: 7 bases; junction bases outside the gene matches: 7. CDR3 length: 15 residues. The CDR3 loop reads CASSFPAGGLNEQFF. CDR3 DNA sequence: TGTGCCAGCAGCTTCCCAGCGGGAGGCTTGAATGAGCAGTTCTTC.

The rearrangement joins TRBV19 to TRBJ2-3, with a tentative D call TRBD2 (6 bases). The CDR3 is 15 amino acids. Trimming pared 3 bases from V and 1 base from J, leaving 11 bases between. Germline V lookup: CDR1 LNHDA, CDR2 SQIVND (reference sequence). CDR3 in amino acids: CASSILAYGTDTQYF. The CDR3 DNA follows: TGTGCCAGTAGTATTCTAGCGTATGGCACAGATACGCAGTATTTT. Supplemented by reference TRBV19 and TRBJ2-3, the full variable domain reads DGGITQSPKYLFRKEGQNVTLSCEQNLNHDAMYWYRQDPGQGLRLIYYSQIVNDFQKGDIAEGYSVSREKKESFPLTVTSAQKNPTAFYLCASSILAYGTDTQYFGPGTRLTVL.

In its sample, this clonotype was seen a few times. The chain is built from TRBV30 and TRBJ2-1; a possible D gene is TRBD1 (6 bases). CDR3 length equals 15 residues. Trimming removed 0 bases at V and 4 bases at J, with 13 bases between. Germline V gene sequence: CDR1 GTSNPN, CDR2 SVGIG (reference sequence). CDR3 coding DNA: TGTGCCTGGAGTGTATTAGGGGGAACTTACAATGAGCAGTTCTTC. It is translated as CAWSVLGGTYNEQFF.

This clonotype was picked up many times. The rearrangement joins TRBV4-3 to TRBJ2-7; D may correspond to TRBD1 or TRBD2 (5 bases each). Germline CDR1 and CDR2: LGHNA and YSLEER. The CDR3 is made up of 15 amino acids. Deletions cut 0 bases from V and 0 bases from J, with 9 bases between. The CDR3 nucleotides read TGCGCCAGCAGCCAAGATCCCGGGACCTCCTACGAGCAGTACTTC. This encodes CASSQDPGTSYEQYF.

There are a few counts of this clonotype. The chain is built from TRBV6-6 and TRBJ2-7; 9 bases match TRBD1. The germline gives CDR1 MNHNY, CDR2 SVGAGI (reference sequence). The CDR3 totals 16 residues. J was trimmed by 1 base and V by 5 bases; bases with no gene match: 9. The CDR3, as DNA: TGTGCCAGCAGTCAAATGGGACAGGGAATATCCTACGAGCAGTACTTC. Residues: CASSQMGQGISYEQYF.

This clonotype appeared many times. V gene TRBV15 combines with J gene TRBJ2-4, with TRBD1 matching 7 bases. V was pared by 8 bases and J by 0 bases, with 7 bases of the junction left unmatched. The CDR3 is made up of 15 amino acids. Germline loops: CDR1 LNHNV, CDR2 YYDKDF (reference sequence). CDR3 residues: CATGDRIQAKNIQYF. Here the CDR3 DNA reads TGTGCCACCGGGGACAGAATTCAAGCCAAAAACATTCAGTACTTC.

This clonotype occurred a few times. The chain recombines TRBV6-6 with TRBJ2-3; TRBD1 agrees at 7 bases. V gave up 11 bases and J gave up 0 bases; unmatched junction bases: 8. Germline CDR1 MNHNY, CDR2 SVGAGI (reference sequence). The CDR3 runs 14 residues. The DNA for the CDR3 is TGTGCCTCCCTTTTGGGACAGAGCACAGATACGCAGTATTTT. Translating gives CASLLGQSTDTQYF.

The V call is TRBV28, the J call TRBJ2-1, with 7 bases identical to TRBD1. Germline V gene lookup returns CDR1 MDHEN and CDR2 SYDVKM. The CDR3 has 16 amino acids. Trimming cost V 0 bases and J 2 bases; bases outside gene matches: 4. The CDR3 sequence is CASSLWGQKAYNEQFF. The CDR3 DNA follows: TGTGCCAGCAGTTTATGGGGACAGAAAGCCTACAATGAGCAGTTCTTC.

This clonotype was picked up a small number of times. The rearrangement uses TRBV5-6 and TRBJ1-1, with 9 nucleotides matching TRBD1. Trimming at V came to 0 bases and at J to 0 bases, leaving 3 bases not matched to a gene. Germline V gives CDR1 SGHDT, CDR2 YYEEEE. The CDR3 is 16 residues long. CDR3 sequence (DNA): TGTGCCAGCAGCTTGGACAGGGGGCGTATGAACACTGAAGCTTTCTTT. Protein sequence: CASSLDRGRMNTEAFF. The full variable domain, rest sourced from reference TRBV5-6 and TRBJ1-1, is DAGVTQSPTHLIKTRGQQVTLRCSPKSGHDTVSWYQQALGQGPQFIFQYYEEEERQRGNFPDRFSGHQFPNYSSELNVNALLLGDSALYLCASSLDRGRMNTEAFFGQGTRLTVV.

The gene calls are TRBV24-1 and TRBJ2-2; D gene uncertain. This CDR3 has 15 amino acids. CDR1 is KGHDR, CDR2 SFDVKD, per germline. V lost 1 base and J lost 2, with 7 bases in between. The CDR3 loop is CATSDFVKNTGELFF. CDR3 nucleotide sequence: TGTGCCACCAGTGATTTCGTAAAAAACACCGGGGAGCTGTTTTTT.

This clonotype was recorded a few times. The chain carries TRBV20-1 and TRBJ2-7, with D perhaps TRBD2 (6 bases). Germline-derived CDR1 and CDR2 are DFQATT and SNEGSKA (reference sequence). The CDR3 runs to 16 residues. Trimming cost V 3 bases and J 2 bases, with 20 bases left between them. The CDR3: CSASDPRGGYPYEQYF. DNA of the CDR3: TGCAGTGCTAGTGATCCACGCGGAGGGTACCCCTACGAGCAGTACTTC.

This clonotype occurred a few times. This rearrangement joins TRBV20-1 to TRBJ1-4; D call uncertain. The V gene lost 8 bases and the J gene lost 2 bases, with 9 bases spanning the gap. The germline gives CDR1 DFQATT, CDR2 SNEGSKA (reference sequence). This CDR3 is 12 amino acids long. The CDR3 DNA reads as TGCAGTCTCAGGCTCACTAATGAAAAACTGTTTTTT. Its protein is CSLRLTNEKLFF.

This clonotype showed up just a few times. V and J are TRBV6-2 or TRBV6-3 and TRBJ2-5, with a weak D call TRBD1 (5 bases). Between the trimmed V and J ends, which lost 6 bases and 4 bases, there was a span of 12 bases. The CDR3 extends over 13 amino acids. Germline assignment: CDR1 MNHEY and CDR2 SVGEGT. CDR3 region: CASRTTGIETQYF. The CDR3 nucleotides read TGTGCCAGCAGGACAACAGGAATAGAGACCCAGTACTTC.

This chain joins TRBV15 and TRBJ1-3; D perhaps matches TRBD1 (6 bases). The V end was cut by 1 base, the J end by 0 bases, with 13 bases between. Germline CDR1 reads LNHNV; CDR2 reads YYDKDF (reference sequence). This CDR3 is 17 amino acids long. CDR3 sequence (DNA): TGTGCCACCAGCAGAGCCGGGACAATCAGCTCTGGAAACACCATATATTTT. This sequence encodes CATSRAGTISSGNTIYF.

The chain recombines TRBV20-1 with TRBJ2-3; D is undetermined. Germline loops: CDR1 DFQATT, CDR2 SNEGSKA (reference sequence). Trimming removed 0 bases at V and 9 bases at J, with 13 bases between. The CDR3 is 13 residues long. The CDR3 coding sequence is TGCAGTGCTAGAGATGCTGTCCTGGACACGCAGTATTTT. Translated, it gives CSARDAVLDTQYF.

The sample holds a few counts of this clonotype. The chain links TRBV18 to TRBJ2-7; 7 nucleotides match TRBD2. Losses at the gene ends were 3 bases for V and 0 bases for J; bases not matched to a gene: 5. CDR1 is KGHSH and CDR2 is LQKENI in the germline V gene. This CDR3 has 15 residues. The CDR3 nucleotides read TGTGCCAGCTCACCCCTAGCGGCTAGCTCCTACGAGCAGTACTTC. It yields the protein CASSPLAASSYEQYF. Full variable domain (remainder filled in from reference TRBV18 and TRBJ2-7): NAGVMQNPRHLVRRRGQEARLRCSPMKGHSHVYWYRQLPEEGLKFMVYLQKENIIDESGMPKERFSAEFPKEGPSILRIQQVVRGDSAAYFCASSPLAASSYEQYFGPGTRLTVT.

At least ten counts were recorded for this clonotype. Compared with germline, one end of the junction differs, possibly owing to a read error. V usage is TRBV7-9 and J usage is TRBJ2-6; a possible D gene is TRBD1 (7 bases). This CDR3 spans 24 amino acids. The germline V gene has CDR1 SEHNR and CDR2 FQNEAQ (reference sequence). The CDR3 nucleotides read TGTGCCAGCAGTTTAGGGGCCGGGGGCCGGGACAGAATGAGTGGGACCTCTGGGGCCAACGTCCTGACTTTC. Protein product: CASSLGAGGRDRMSGTSGANVLTF. The variable domain in full, with the rest retrieved from reference TRBV7-9 and TRBJ2-6, is DTGVSQNPRHKITKRGQNVTFRCDPISEHNRLYWYRQTLGQGPEFLTYFQNEAQLEKSRLLSDRFSAERPKGSFSTLEIQRTEQGDSAMYLCASSLGAGGRDRMSGTSGANVLTFGAGSRLTVL.

CDR3 DNA: TGCAGTGCTAGTATAGGTAGCAATCAGCCCCAGCATTTT. It is translated as CSASIGSNQPQHF. The rearrangement joins TRBV20-1 to TRBJ1-5; D gene uncertain. The germline CDR1 and CDR2 sequences are DFQATT and SNEGSKA (reference sequence). The CDR3 covers 13 residues. The V end was cut by 3 bases, the J end by 0 bases, with 6 bases between.

This clonotype was observed a few times. The rearrangement links TRBV5-1 to TRBJ2-3; 14 bases map to TRBD2. Germline V gene sequence: CDR1 SGHRS, CDR2 YFSETQ. V lost 4 bases, J lost 1 base, and 8 bases stayed unmatched. The CDR3 spans 18 residues. This chain's CDR3 is CASSKGLAGAGGTDTQYF. CDR3 coding DNA: TGCGCCAGCAGCAAGGGACTAGCGGGAGCCGGGGGCACAGATACGCAGTATTTT.

The chain employs TRBV20-1 and TRBJ1-4; D not certain. V was shortened by 1 base and J by 6 bases, with 12 bases between the two germline ends. CDR1 and CDR2 (germline): DFQATT, SNEGSKA (reference sequence). This CDR3 has 14 amino acids. The DNA for the CDR3 is TGCAGTGCTAGAGTCCCCGGGTTTGATGAAAAACTGTTTTTT. Protein sequence: CSARVPGFDEKLFF.